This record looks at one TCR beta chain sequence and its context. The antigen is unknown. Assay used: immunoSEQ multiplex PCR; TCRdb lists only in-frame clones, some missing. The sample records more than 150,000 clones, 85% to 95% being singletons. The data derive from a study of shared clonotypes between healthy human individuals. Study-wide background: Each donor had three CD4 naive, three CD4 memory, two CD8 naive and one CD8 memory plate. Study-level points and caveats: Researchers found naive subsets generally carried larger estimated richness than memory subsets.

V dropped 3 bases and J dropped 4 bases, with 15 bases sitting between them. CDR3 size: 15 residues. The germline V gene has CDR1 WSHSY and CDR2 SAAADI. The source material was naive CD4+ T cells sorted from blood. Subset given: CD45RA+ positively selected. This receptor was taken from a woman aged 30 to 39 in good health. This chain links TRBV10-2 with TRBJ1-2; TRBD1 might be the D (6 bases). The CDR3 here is CASSDPGGGLYGYTF. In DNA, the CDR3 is TGCGCCAGCAGTGACCCCGGGGGGGGGCTCTATGGCTACACCTTC.